The present entry profiles one TCR beta chain with its context. Libraries were prepared by immunoSEQ multiplex PCR; TCRdb keeps only in-frame clonotypes and omits some of them. The data show 20,000 to 25,000 clones, more than 80% seen once. This sample is part of a study of control samples from healthy donors and cancer patients. Trimming left V 0 bases short and J 1 base short, with 11 bases between. CDR3 size: 16 residues. CDR1 and CDR2 from the germline V gene are LGHDT and YNNKEL (reference sequence). This chain connects TRBV3-1 (or the pseudogene TRBV3-2) to TRBJ2-3, with D uncertain. The TCR sequence derives from a man between 60 and 75 years old with head and neck cancer. Sequences were obtained from PBMCs. In nucleotides, the CDR3 is TGTGCCAGCAGCCAAGAATTGGATCCCGGCACAGATACGCAGTATTTT. As protein: CASSQELDPGTDTQYF.